These 12 T cell receptor beta chains came from one sample sequenced in a study of T cells in Graves' hyperthyroidism and ophthalmopathy. What was amplified from RNA transcripts were TCR beta CDR3 regions. The primer set for the first-round RT-PCR of the TCR CDR3 was HTBI. MiXCR was run by TCRdb on the multiplex PCR reads, yielding one entry per CDR3 protein. The data show approximately 360,000 distinct CDR3 sequences, roughly 25% seen once. The sequencing input was blood. All receptors come from a man aged 45-60 years with Graves' hyperthyroidism.

This clonotype showed up many times. J is TRBJ2-5 and V is TRBV7-9; possible D gene TRBD1, 6 bases. Deletions cut 2 bases from V and 0 bases from J, with 10 bases between. The CDR3 has 15 amino acids. Germline V gene lookup returns CDR1 SEHNR and CDR2 FQNEAQ (reference sequence). The CDR3 DNA sequence: TGTGCCAGCAGCTTACTCGGACAGAACCAAGAGACCCAGTACTTC. Encoded protein: CASSLLGQNQETQYF.

The CDR3 is CSARSGIFPNEQFF. The CDR3 nucleotides are TGCAGTGCTAGATCAGGGATCTTCCCGAATGAGCAGTTCTTC. The rearrangement uses TRBV20-1 and TRBJ2-1; D might be TRBD1 (5 bases). This CDR3 is 14 amino acids long. Germline CDR1 is DFQATT and CDR2 is SNEGSKA (reference sequence). V was trimmed by 2 bases and J by 7 bases, leaving 15 bases between them.

This chain joins TRBV12-3 or TRBV12-4 and TRBJ1-5; 11 bases fit TRBD1. The V segment lost 4 bases and the J segment 6 bases; nucleotides outside the gene matches: 5. The CDR3 covers 15 residues. CDR3 protein: CASSSGQGAIQPQHF. The CDR3 DNA is TGTGCCAGCAGTTCCGGACAGGGGGCGATTCAGCCCCAGCATTTT.

The J gene is TRBJ2-7, the V gene TRBV5-1, with D uncertain. CDR3 length: 15 amino acids. Germline loops: CDR1 SGHRS, CDR2 YFSETQ. V lost 2 bases to trimming and J lost 1 base, with 13 bases between them. The CDR3 coding sequence is TGCGCCAGCAGCTTTACGATCGACCCATCCTACGAGCAGTACTTC. This encodes CASSFTIDPSYEQYF.

This clonotype was detected only a few times. One end of the junction is discordant with germline, which a read error may explain. The J gene is TRBJ2-5, the V gene TRBV2; possibly TRBD1 or TRBD2 for D (5 bases each). CDR1 is SNHLY and CDR2 is FYNNEI in the germline V gene. The CDR3 is made up of 13 amino acids. The CDR3: CASGRDLAETRYF. DNA of the CDR3: TGTGCCAGCGGTCGGGACCTCGCGGAGACCCGGTACTTC.

V is TRBV12-3 or TRBV12-4 and J is TRBJ2-1, with TRBD1 as a possible D gene (6 bases). This CDR3 is built from 11 residues. Trimming cost V 5 bases and J 12 bases, with 11 bases left between them. The DNA of the CDR3 is TGTGCCAGCAGTCGAGGACAGAGGCAGTTCTTC. Translation: CASSRGQRQFF.

The chain carries TRBV6-1 and TRBJ2-7; 7 nucleotides align to TRBD2. Trimming at V came to 0 bases and at J to 4 bases, leaving 9 bases not matched to a gene. Germline V gene sequence: CDR1 MNHNS, CDR2 SASEGT. This CDR3 is built from 16 residues. CDR3 sequence: CASSEAPREPAYEQYF. The DNA of the CDR3 is TGTGCCAGCAGTGAAGCCCCGCGGGAGCCGGCGTACGAGCAGTACTTC.

V is TRBV6-1 and J is TRBJ2-1, with 8 bases that match TRBD2. V shed 7 bases, J shed 0 bases, and the junction held 8 bases outside the gene matches. There are 16 residues in the CDR3. Germline values: CDR1 MNHNS, CDR2 SASEGT. CDR3 amino acids: CASKRSGSGSYNEQFF. CDR3 nucleotides: TGTGCCAGCAAAAGAAGCGGGAGTGGCTCCTACAATGAGCAGTTCTTC.

This clonotype was detected a few times. This chain links TRBV5-1 with TRBJ2-2, with D maybe TRBD2 (7 bases). The CDR3 has 15 residues. Trimming cost V 7 bases and J 1 base, with 14 bases left between them. Germline V gene data show CDR1 as SGHRS and CDR2 as YFSETQ. CDR3: CASGAGAENTGELFF. CDR3 bases: TGCGCCAGCGGCGCGGGGGCTGAGAACACCGGGGAGCTGTTTTTT.

This clonotype was counted only a few times. The DNA of the CDR3 is TGTGCCAGCAGTTTTCGGGGGTTTGGCAATCAGCCCCAGCATTTT. Translating gives CASSFRGFGNQPQHF. The chain has TRBV28 and TRBJ1-5, with D possibly being TRBD1 (5 bases). The CDR3 consists of 15 residues. Germline lookup yields CDR1 MDHEN and CDR2 SYDVKM. Trimming cost V 3 bases and J 2 bases, with 11 bases left between them.

The chain carries TRBV5-1 and TRBJ2-3, with D tentatively TRBD1 (6 bases). The germline gives CDR1 SGHRS, CDR2 YFSETQ. The V end was cut by 4 bases, the J end by 2 bases, with 17 bases between. The CDR3 runs 16 residues. In DNA, the CDR3 is TGCGCCAGCAGCACACCGGGACACCACACCACAGATACGCAGTATTTT. Its translation: CASSTPGHHTTDTQYF.

V usage is TRBV27 and J usage is TRBJ2-3; a weak D match, TRBD2 (7 bases). Germline CDR1 MNHEY, CDR2 SMNVEV (reference sequence). Trimming removed 1 base at V and 3 bases at J, with 23 bases between. The CDR3 runs 19 residues. This chain's CDR3 is CASSLLGVLGGALTDTQYF. The CDR3 DNA reads as TGTGCCAGCAGTTTATTGGGTGTGTTGGGGGGGGCGCTGACAGATACGCAGTATTTT.